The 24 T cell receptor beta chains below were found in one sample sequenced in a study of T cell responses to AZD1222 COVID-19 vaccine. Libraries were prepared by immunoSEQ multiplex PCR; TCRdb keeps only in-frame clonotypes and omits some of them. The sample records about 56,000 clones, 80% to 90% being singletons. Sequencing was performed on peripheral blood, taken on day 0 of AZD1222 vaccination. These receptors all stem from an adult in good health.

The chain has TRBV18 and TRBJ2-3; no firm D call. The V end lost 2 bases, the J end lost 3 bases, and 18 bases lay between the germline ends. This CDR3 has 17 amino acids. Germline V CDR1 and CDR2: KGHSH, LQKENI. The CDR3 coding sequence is TGTGCCAGCTCACCAGGCATGGCTGGGAAGTATACAGATACGCAGTATTTT. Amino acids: CASSPGMAGKYTDTQYF.

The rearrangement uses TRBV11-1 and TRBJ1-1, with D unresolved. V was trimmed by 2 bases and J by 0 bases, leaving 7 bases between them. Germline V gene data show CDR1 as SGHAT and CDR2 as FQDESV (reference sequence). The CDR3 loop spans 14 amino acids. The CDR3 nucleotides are TGTGCCAGCAGCTTATCCAGCCTGAACACTGAAGCTTTCTTT. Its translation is CASSLSSLNTEAFF.

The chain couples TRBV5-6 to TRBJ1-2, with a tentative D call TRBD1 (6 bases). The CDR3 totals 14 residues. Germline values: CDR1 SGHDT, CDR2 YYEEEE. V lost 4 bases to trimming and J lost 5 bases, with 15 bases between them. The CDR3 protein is CASSQGRTVYGYTF. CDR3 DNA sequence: TGTGCCAGCAGCCAAGGTCGGACAGTTTATGGCTACACCTTC.

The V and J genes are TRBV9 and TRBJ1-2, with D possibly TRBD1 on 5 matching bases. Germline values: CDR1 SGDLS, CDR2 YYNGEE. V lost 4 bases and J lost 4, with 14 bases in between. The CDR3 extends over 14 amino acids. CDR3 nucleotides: TGTGCCAGCAGCCCCGGGGGGGTAGGCTATGGCTACACCTTC. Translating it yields CASSPGGVGYGYTF. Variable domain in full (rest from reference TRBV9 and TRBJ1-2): DSGVTQTPKHLITATGQRVTLRCSPRSGDLSVYWYQQSLDQGLQFLIQYYNGEERAKGNILERFSAQQFPDLHSELNLSSLELGDSALYFCASSPGGVGYGYTFGSGTRLTVV.

CDR3 in DNA: TGTGCCAGCAGCCCTCCCCAGCGTCAAGAGACCCAGTACTTC. Translation: CASSPPQRQETQYF. This chain connects TRBV5-4 to TRBJ2-5; D is unresolved. With 4 bases removed from V and 2 bases from J, the gap between germline ends came to 12 bases. This CDR3 contains 14 residues. Germline V gene sequence: CDR1 SGHNT, CDR2 YYREEE (reference sequence).

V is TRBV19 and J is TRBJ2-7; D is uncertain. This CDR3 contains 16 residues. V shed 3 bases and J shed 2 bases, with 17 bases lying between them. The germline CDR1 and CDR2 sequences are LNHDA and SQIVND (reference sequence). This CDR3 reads CASSIRPSSLTYEQYF. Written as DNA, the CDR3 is TGTGCCAGTAGTATCCGTCCGTCGAGCTTAACCTACGAGCAGTACTTC.

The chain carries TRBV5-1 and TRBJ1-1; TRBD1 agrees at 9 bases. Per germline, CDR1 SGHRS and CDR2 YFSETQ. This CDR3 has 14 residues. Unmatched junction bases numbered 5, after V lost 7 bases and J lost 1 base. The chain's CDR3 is CASGPDRGNTEAFF. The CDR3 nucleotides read TGCGCCAGCGGACCGGACAGGGGGAACACTGAAGCTTTCTTT.

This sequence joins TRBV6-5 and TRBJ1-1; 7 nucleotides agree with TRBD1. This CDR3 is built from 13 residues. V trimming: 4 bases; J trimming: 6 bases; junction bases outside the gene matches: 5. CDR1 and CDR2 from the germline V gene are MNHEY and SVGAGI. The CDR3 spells CASSSLGQAEAFF. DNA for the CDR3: TGTGCCAGCAGTTCCCTCGGACAGGCTGAAGCTTTCTTT.

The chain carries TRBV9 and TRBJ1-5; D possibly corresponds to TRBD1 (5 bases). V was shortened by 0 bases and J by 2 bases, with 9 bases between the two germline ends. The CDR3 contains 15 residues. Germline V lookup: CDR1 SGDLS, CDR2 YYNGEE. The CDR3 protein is CASSVDGGGNQPQHF. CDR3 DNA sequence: TGTGCCAGCAGCGTAGATGGGGGTGGCAATCAGCCCCAGCATTTT.

The DNA of the CDR3 is TGTGCCTGGAGTGTAAGGGCAGGGGGTTTTGGCTACACCTTC. It yields the protein CAWSVRAGGFGYTF. The J gene is TRBJ1-2, the V gene TRBV30, with 7 bases matching TRBD1. There are 14 residues in the CDR3. Germline-derived CDR1 and CDR2 are GTSNPN and SVGIG (reference sequence). After removal of 0 bases from V and 7 bases from J, the junction contained 8 bases not matched to a gene.

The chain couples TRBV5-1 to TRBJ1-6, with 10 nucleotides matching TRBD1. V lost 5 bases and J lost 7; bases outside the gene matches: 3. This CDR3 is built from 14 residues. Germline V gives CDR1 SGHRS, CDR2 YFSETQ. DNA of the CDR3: TGCGCCAGCAGGCGGGACAGGGGAAATTCACCCCTCCACTTT. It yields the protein CASRRDRGNSPLHF.

CDR3 sequence (DNA): TGTGCCAGCAGCGTAGTGACTTCGAGCTCCTACAATGAGCAGTTCTTC. This codes for CASSVVTSSSYNEQFF. V usage is TRBV9 and J usage is TRBJ2-1; D not resolved. The V and J ends lost 0 bases and 0 bases respectively, with 10 bases between them. The CDR3 length is 16 residues. Germline loops: CDR1 SGDLS, CDR2 YYNGEE.

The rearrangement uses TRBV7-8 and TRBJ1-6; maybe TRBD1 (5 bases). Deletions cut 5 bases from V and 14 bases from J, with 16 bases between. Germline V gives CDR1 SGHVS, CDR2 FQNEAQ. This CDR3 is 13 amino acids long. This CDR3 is CASSQGYDSALHF. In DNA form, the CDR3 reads TGTGCCAGCAGCCAGGGATATGATTCGGCCCTCCACTTT.

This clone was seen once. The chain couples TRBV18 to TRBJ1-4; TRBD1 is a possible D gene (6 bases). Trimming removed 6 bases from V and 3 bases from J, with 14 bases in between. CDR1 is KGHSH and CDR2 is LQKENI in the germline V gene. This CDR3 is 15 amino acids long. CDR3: CASSPTGQANEKLFF. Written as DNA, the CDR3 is TGTGCCAGCTCCCCAACGGGACAAGCTAATGAAAAACTGTTTTTT. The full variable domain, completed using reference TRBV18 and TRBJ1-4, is NAGVMQNPRHLVRRRGQEARLRCSPMKGHSHVYWYRQLPEEGLKFMVYLQKENIIDESGMPKERFSAEFPKEGPSILRIQQVVRGDSAAYFCASSPTGQANEKLFFGSGTQLSVL.

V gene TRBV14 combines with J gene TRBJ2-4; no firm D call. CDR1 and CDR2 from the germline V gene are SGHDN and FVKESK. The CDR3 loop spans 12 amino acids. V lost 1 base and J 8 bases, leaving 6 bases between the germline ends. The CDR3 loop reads CASSQVRDIQYF. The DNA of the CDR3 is TGTGCCAGCAGCCAAGTTAGGGACATTCAGTACTTC.

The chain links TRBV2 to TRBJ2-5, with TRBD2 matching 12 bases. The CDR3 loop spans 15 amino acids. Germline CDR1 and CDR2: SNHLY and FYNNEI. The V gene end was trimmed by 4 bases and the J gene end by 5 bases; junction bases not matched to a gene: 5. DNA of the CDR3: TGTGCCAGCAGTGCGGGACTAGCGGGTCTCGAGACCCAGTACTTC. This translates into CASSAGLAGLETQYF.

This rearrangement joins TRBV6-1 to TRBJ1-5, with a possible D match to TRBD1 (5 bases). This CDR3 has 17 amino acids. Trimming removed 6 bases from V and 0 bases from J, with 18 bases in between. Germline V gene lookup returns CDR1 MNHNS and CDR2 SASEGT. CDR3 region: CASSERDQSYSNQPQHF. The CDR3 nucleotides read TGTGCCAGCAGCGAAAGGGACCAGTCCTATAGCAATCAGCCCCAGCATTTT.

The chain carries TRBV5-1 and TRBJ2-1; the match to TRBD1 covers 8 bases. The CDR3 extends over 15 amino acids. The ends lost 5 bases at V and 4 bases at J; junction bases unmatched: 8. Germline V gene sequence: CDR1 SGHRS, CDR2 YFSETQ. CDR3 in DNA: TGCGCCAGCAGTTCCCAGGGGGCTCCTTACAATGAGCAGTTCTTC. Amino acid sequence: CASSSQGAPYNEQFF.

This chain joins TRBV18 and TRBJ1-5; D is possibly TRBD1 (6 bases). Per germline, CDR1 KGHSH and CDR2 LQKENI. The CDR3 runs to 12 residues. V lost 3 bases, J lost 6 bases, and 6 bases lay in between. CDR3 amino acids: CASSPGAQPQHF. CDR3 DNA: TGTGCCAGCTCACCGGGGGCTCAGCCCCAGCATTTT. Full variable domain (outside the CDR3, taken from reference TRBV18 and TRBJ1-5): NAGVMQNPRHLVRRRGQEARLRCSPMKGHSHVYWYRQLPEEGLKFMVYLQKENIIDESGMPKERFSAEFPKEGPSILRIQQVVRGDSAAYFCASSPGAQPQHFGDGTRLSIL.

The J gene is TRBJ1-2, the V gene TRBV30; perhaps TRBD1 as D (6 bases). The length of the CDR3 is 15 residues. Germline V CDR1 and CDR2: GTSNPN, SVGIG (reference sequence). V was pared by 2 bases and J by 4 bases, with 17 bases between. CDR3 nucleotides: TGTGCCTGGAGTCCCCGGAGGGGGTGGGTCTATGGCTACACCTTC. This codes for CAWSPRRGWVYGYTF.

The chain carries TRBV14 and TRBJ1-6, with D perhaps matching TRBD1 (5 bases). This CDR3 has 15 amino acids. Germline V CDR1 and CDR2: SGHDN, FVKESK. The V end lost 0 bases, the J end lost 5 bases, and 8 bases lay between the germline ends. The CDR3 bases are TGTGCCAGCAGCCAAGATACAGGACATAATTCACCCCTCCACTTT. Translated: CASSQDTGHNSPLHF.

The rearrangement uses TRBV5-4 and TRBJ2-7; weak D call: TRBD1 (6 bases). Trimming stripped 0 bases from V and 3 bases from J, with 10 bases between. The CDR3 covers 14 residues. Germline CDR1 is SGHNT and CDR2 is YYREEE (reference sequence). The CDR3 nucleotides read TGTGCCAGCAGCTTGGAGGTAGGGGGCTACGAGCAGTACTTC. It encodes CASSLEVGGYEQYF.

The CDR3 bases are TGTGCCAGCAGCCCGCCAGACTACGAGCAGTACTTC. This sequence encodes CASSPPDYEQYF. The V call is TRBV7-9, the J call TRBJ2-7; D unclear. Germline V gene data show CDR1 as SEHNR and CDR2 as FQNEAQ (reference sequence). The CDR3 has 12 amino acids. V shed 5 bases and J shed 3 bases, with 8 bases lying between them.

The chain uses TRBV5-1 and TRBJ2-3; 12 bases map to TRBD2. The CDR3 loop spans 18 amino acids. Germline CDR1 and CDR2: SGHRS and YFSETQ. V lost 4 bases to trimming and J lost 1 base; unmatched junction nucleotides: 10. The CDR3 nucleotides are TGCGCCAGCAGCCCTAGCGGGGGGGCCGGGATGGGCACAGATACGCAGTATTTT. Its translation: CASSPSGGAGMGTDTQYF.